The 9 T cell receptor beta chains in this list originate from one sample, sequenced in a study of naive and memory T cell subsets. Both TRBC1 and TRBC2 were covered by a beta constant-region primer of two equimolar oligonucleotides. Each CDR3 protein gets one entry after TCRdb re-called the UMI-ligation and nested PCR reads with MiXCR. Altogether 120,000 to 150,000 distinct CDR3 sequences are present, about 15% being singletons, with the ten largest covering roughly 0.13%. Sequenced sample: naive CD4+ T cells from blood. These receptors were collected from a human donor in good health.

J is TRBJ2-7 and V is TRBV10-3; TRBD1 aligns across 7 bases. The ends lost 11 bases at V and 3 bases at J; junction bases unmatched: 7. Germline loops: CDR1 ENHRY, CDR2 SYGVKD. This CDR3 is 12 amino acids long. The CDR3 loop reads CASGTARYEQYF. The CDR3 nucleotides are TGTGCCTCGGGGACAGCTCGCTACGAGCAGTACTTC.

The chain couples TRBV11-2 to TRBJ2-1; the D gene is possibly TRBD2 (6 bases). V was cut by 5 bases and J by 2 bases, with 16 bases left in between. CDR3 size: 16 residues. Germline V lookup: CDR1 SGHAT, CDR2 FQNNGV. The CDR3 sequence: CASSPRADYPYNEQFF. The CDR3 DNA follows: TGTGCCAGCAGCCCCCGAGCGGACTACCCCTACAATGAGCAGTTCTTC.

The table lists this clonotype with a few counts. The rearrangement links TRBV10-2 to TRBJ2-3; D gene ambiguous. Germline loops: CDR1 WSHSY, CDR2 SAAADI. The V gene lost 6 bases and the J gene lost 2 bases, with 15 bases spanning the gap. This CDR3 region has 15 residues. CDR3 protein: CASSLDGYYTDTQYF. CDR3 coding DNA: TGCGCCAGCAGCCTGGACGGGTACTACACAGATACGCAGTATTTT.

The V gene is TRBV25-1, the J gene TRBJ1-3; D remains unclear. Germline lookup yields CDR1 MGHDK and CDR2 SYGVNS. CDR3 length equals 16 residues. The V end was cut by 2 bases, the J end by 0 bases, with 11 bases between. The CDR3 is CASSELRENSGNTIYF. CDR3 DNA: TGTGCCAGCAGTGAACTCCGGGAAAACTCTGGAAACACCATATATTTT.

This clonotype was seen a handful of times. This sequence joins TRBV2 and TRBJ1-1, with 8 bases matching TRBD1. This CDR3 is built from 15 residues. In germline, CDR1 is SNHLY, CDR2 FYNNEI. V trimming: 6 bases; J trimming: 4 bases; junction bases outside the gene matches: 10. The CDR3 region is CASRARQGSPTEAFF. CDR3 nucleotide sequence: TGTGCCAGCAGAGCTAGACAGGGGAGCCCCACTGAAGCTTTCTTT.

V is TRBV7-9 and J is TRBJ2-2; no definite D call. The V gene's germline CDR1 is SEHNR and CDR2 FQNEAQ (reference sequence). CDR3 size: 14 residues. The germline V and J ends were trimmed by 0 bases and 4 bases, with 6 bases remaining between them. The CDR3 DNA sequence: TGTGCCAGCAGCTTAGCGGGATTCACCGGGGAGCTGTTTTTT. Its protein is CASSLAGFTGELFF.

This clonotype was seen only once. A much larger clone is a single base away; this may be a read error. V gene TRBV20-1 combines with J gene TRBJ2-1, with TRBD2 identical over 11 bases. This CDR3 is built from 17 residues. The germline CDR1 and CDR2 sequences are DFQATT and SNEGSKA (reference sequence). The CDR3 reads CSARSASGGSSNNEQFF. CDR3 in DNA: TGCAGTGCTAGAAGCGCTAGCGGGGGGAGCTCCAACAATGAGCAGTTCTTC.

CDR3 sequence: CSVQQGSSNQPQHF. In nucleotides, the CDR3 is TGCAGCGTGCAGCAGGGAAGTAGCAATCAGCCCCAGCATTTT. The chain combines TRBV29-1 with TRBJ1-5; D possibly corresponds to TRBD1 (5 bases). The V end was cut by 6 bases, the J end by 0 bases, with 12 bases between. Germline CDR1 reads SQVTM; CDR2 reads ANQGSEA. The CDR3 runs 14 residues.

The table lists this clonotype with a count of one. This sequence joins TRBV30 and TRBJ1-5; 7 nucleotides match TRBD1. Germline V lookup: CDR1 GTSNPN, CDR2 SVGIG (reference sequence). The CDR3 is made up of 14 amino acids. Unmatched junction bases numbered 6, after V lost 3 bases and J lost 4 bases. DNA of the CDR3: TGTGCCTGGAGCCGGGACAGTGGAAATCAGCCCCAGCATTTT. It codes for CAWSRDSGNQPQHF.